A selection of T cell receptor beta chains follows, all from one sample in a study of shared clonotypes between healthy human individuals. TCRdb's copy holds only in-frame clones and misses some; the assay was immunoSEQ multiplex PCR. The profile covers 850,000 to 1,200,000 clones, with around 76% appearing a single time and approximately 1.5% taken by the ten largest. Sequenced: memory CD4+ T cells sorted from blood. Source of these receptors: a man aged 18 to 29 in good health. The CDR3 runs from the conserved cysteine through the conserved F or W. D genes are given only for firm matches. Rows give clone size only sometimes, using once, few, many, or a class for an expanded clone.

j_gene | d_gene | v_gene | abundance | CDR3aa | CDR3nt
TRBJ1-1 | NA | TRBV5-1 | NA | CASSYTAQGRAFF | TGCGCCAGCAGCTATACAGCACAGGGTCGAGCTTTCTTT
TRBJ1-2 | NA | TRBV6-1 | NA | CASSEYGGYGYTF | TGTGCCAGCAGTGAATACGGGGGTTATGGCTACACCTTC
TRBJ1-2 | NA | TRBV28 | NA | CASSEVLYGYTF | TGTGCCAGCAGTGAAGTTCTCTATGGCTACACCTTC
TRBJ1-6 | TRBD1 | TRBV30 | NA | CAWSGPGGLNSPLHF | TGTGCCTGGAGTGGGCCAGGGGGCCTAAATTCACCCCTCCACTTT
TRBJ2-2 | TRBD2 | TRBV6-1 | many | CASSELAGLGELFF | TGTGCCAGCAGTGAATTAGCGGGCCTAGGGGAGCTGTTTTTT
TRBJ2-2 | TRBD1 | TRBV14 | NA | CASSPWTGLNTGELFF | TGTGCCAGCAGCCCCTGGACAGGGTTGAACACCGGGGAGCTGTTTTTT
TRBJ2-2 | NA | TRBV7-2 | NA | CASSLARAHTGELFF | TGTGCCAGCAGCTTAGCCAGGGCCCACACCGGGGAGCTGTTTTTT
TRBJ1-2 | TRBD1 | TRBV27 | NA | CASSATGGSYGYTF | TGTGCCAGCAGTGCGACAGGGGGCAGCTATGGCTACACCTTC
TRBJ1-6 | NA | TRBV6-5 | NA | CASSYSRSGPLHF | TGTGCCAGCAGTTACTCGCGGAGCGGGCCCCTCCACTTT
TRBJ1-5 | NA | TRBV19 | NA | CASSIRDGGNQPQHF | TGTGCCAGTAGTATACGGGACGGTGGCAATCAGCCCCAGCATTTT
TRBJ1-5 | NA | TRBV7-2 | NA | CASSRRGGNQPQHF | TGTGCCAGCAGCCGCCGAGGGGGCAATCAGCCCCAGCATTTT
TRBJ2-7 | TRBD2 | TRBV19 | many | CASSIPASGAVEQYF | TGTGCCAGTAGTATCCCCGCTAGCGGAGCGGTGGAGCAGTACTTC
TRBJ2-5 | NA | TRBV2 | NA | CASSDVGKETQYF | TGTGCCAGCAGTGACGTGGGGAAAGAGACCCAGTACTTC
TRBJ2-7 | NA | TRBV9 | NA | CASSVATGQEQYF | TGTGCCAGCAGCGTAGCTACGGGGCAGGAGCAGTACTTC
TRBJ2-2 | NA | TRBV11-2 | NA | CASSLRDWGTGELFF | TGTGCCAGCAGCTTAAGAGACTGGGGGACCGGGGAGCTGTTTTTT
TRBJ2-5 | TRBD2 | TRBV5-1 | NA | CASRPQPGLQETQYF | TGCGCCAGCAGGCCTCAGCCGGGACTACAAGAGACCCAGTACTTC
TRBJ2-5 | NA | TRBV20-1 | NA | CSAAAQETQYF | TGCAGTGCAGCGGCCCAAGAGACCCAGTACTTC
TRBJ1-1 | TRBD1 | TRBV6-1 | NA | CASNWDRINTEAFF | TGTGCCAGCAACTGGGACAGGATAAACACTGAAGCTTTCTTT
TRBJ2-4 | NA | TRBV7-3 | NA | CASSFQGGRDIQYF | TGTGCCAGCAGCTTCCAGGGTGGTAGGGACATTCAGTACTTC
TRBJ1-2 | NA | TRBV5-1 | once | CASSLAGEGHYGYTF | TGCGCCAGCAGCTTGGCCGGGGAGGGGCACTATGGCTACACCTTC
TRBJ2-2 | NA | TRBV7-2 | NA | CASSLAEGSTGELFF | TGTGCCAGCAGCTTAGCGGAGGGCAGCACCGGGGAGCTGTTTTTT
TRBJ1-3 | TRBD1 | TRBV6-1 | NA | CASSGLLDRGNTIYF | TGTGCCAGCAGTGGTCTACTGGACAGGGGGAACACCATATATTTT
TRBJ1-5 | NA | TRBV6-5 | NA | CASSLQGRGNQPQHF | TGTGCCAGCAGCCTCCAGGGGAGGGGGAATCAGCCCCAGCATTTT
TRBJ2-7 | TRBD1 | TRBV19 | NA | CASSKGAYF | TGTGCCAGTAGTAAGGGGGCCTACTTC
TRBJ1-1 | NA | TRBV7-9 | NA | CAIRMNTEAFF | TGTGCCATCCGGATGAACACTGAAGCTTTCTTT
TRBJ2-1 | TRBD2 | TRBV6-1 | NA | CASTREGYNEQFF | TGTGCCAGCACCCGGGAGGGCTACAATGAGCAGTTCTTC
TRBJ2-1 | TRBD2 | TRBV7-2 | NA | CASSLLLADEQFF | TGTGCCAGCAGCTTACTCCTAGCGGATGAGCAGTTCTTC
TRBJ2-4 | NA | TRBV21-1 | NA | CASSKGARWHIQYF | TGTGCCAGCAGCAAGGGGGCGAGGTGGCACATTCAGTACTTC
TRBJ1-4 | NA | TRBV7-9 | few | CASSLVGEKLFF | TGTGCCAGCAGCTTAGTGGGGGAAAAACTGTTTTTT
TRBJ1-5 | TRBD1 | TRBV5-3 | NA | CARSLQDREIDSNQPQHF | TGTGCCAGAAGCTTGCAGGACAGGGAGATCGATAGCAATCAGCCCCAGCATTTT
TRBJ2-1 | TRBD2 | TRBV2 | NA | CASSEGASGRGMRYNEQFF | TGTGCCAGCAGTGAAGGCGCTAGCGGGAGGGGGATGAGGTACAATGAGCAGTTCTTC
TRBJ2-2 | NA | TRBV19 | NA | CASRREDGTGELFF | TGTGCCAGTAGGAGAGAGGACGGCACCGGGGAGCTGTTTTTT
TRBJ2-3 | TRBD1 | TRBV27 | NA | CASSTVRDRGSDTQYF | TGTGCCAGCAGTACCGTGCGGGACAGGGGTTCCGATACGCAGTATTTT
TRBJ1-5 | NA | TRBV10-3 | few | CAISESGSNQPQHF | TGTGCCATCAGTGAGTCAGGCTCCAATCAGCCCCAGCATTTT
TRBJ2-3 | TRBD1 | TRBV5-6 | NA | CASSQDRGYTDTQYF | TGTGCCAGCAGCCAAGACAGGGGATACACAGATACGCAGTATTTT
TRBJ2-7 | NA | TRBV4-1 | NA | CASSQAIGVGYEQYF | TGCGCCAGCAGCCAAGCAATCGGGGTGGGGTACGAGCAGTACTTC
TRBJ1-3 | NA | TRBV28 | few | CASSLGTWVYSGNTIYF | TGTGCCAGCAGTTTAGGGACTTGGGTCTACTCTGGAAACACCATATATTTT
TRBJ2-7 | NA | TRBV5-1 | NA | CASSLGGVIDEQYF | TGCGCCAGCAGCTTGGGAGGGGTGATTGACGAGCAGTACTTC
TRBJ2-1 | NA | TRBV30 | NA | CACGHKRNEQFF | TGTGCCTGCGGACACAAGAGGAATGAGCAGTTCTTC
TRBJ2-6 | TRBD1 | TRBV6-4 | NA | CASRGDRGTGANVLTF | TGTGCCAGCAGGGGGGACAGGGGGACCGGGGCCAACGTCCTGACTTTC
TRBJ1-1 | TRBD1 | TRBV10-3 | NA | CAISGGTEYTEAFF | TGTGCCATCAGTGGGGGGACAGAGTACACTGAAGCTTTCTTT
TRBJ2-3 | NA | TRBV19 | NA | CASSIDPTNPWHTQYF | TGTGCCAGTAGTATAGACCCCACAAATCCGTGGCATACGCAGTATTTT
TRBJ2-3 | NA | TRBV4-1 | NA | CASSQGVGGFRRDTQYF | TGCGCCAGCAGCCAAGGAGTGGGGGGCTTCCGGAGGGATACGCAGTATTTT
TRBJ2-2 | NA | TRBV6-4 | NA | CASTPRQIDTGELFF | TGTGCCAGCACACCCAGACAGATCGACACCGGGGAGCTGTTTTTT
TRBJ2-5 | NA | TRBV5-5 | many | CASTSEWGGETQYF | TGTGCCAGCACCTCGGAATGGGGAGGAGAGACCCAGTACTTC
TRBJ2-5 | NA | TRBV7-2 | NA | CASSLLPMETQYF | TGTGCCAGCAGCTTACTACCAATGGAGACCCAGTACTTC
TRBJ2-1 | NA | TRBV4-1 | NA | CASSQGRGLSSYNEQFF | TGCGCCAGCAGCCAAGGCCGGGGACTCAGCTCCTACAATGAGCAGTTCTTC
TRBJ2-2 | TRBD1 | TRBV30 | NA | CAWTSGTGYTGELFF | TGTGCCTGGACATCCGGGACAGGGTACACCGGGGAGCTGTTTTTT
TRBJ2-5 | NA | TRBV7-2 | NA | CASSPRGAVIGYF | TGTGCCAGCAGCCCCCGTGGGGCGGTCATTGGATACTTC
TRBJ1-1 | NA | TRBV6-4 | NA | CASSTNGGSTEAFF | TGTGCCAGCAGTACCAACGGGGGAAGCACTGAAGCTTTCTTT
TRBJ1-1 | NA | TRBV30 | NA | CAWRGGTPGTEAFF | TGTGCCTGGAGAGGCGGGACGCCCGGGACTGAAGCTTTCTTT
TRBJ2-3 | NA | TRBV19 | NA | CASSSIGLINTDTQYF | TGTGCCAGTAGCTCCATCGGACTAATTAACACAGATACGCAGTATTTT
TRBJ1-5 | NA | TRBV6-1 | few | CASRTSIGSNQPQHF | TGTGCCAGCCGAACGTCGATTGGAAGCAATCAGCCCCAGCATTTT
TRBJ2-1 | TRBD2 | TRBV6-6 | NA | CASSGLAANNEQFF | TGTGCCAGCTCCGGACTAGCGGCTAACAATGAGCAGTTCTTC
TRBJ2-7 | TRBD1 | TRBV30 | NA | CAWSNSGTGVSF | TGTGCCTGGAGCAACTCGGGGACAGGGGTCTCCTTC
TRBJ2-1 | NA | TRBV7-9 | NA | CASSTSSREPNEQFF | TGTGCCAGCAGCACCTCCAGTAGGGAGCCCAATGAGCAGTTCTTC
TRBJ2-5 | NA | TRBV5-4 | NA | CASSQGSGGGVGTQYF | TGTGCCAGCAGCCAGGGATCAGGGGGGGGCGTTGGGACCCAGTACTTC
TRBJ2-5 | TRBD2 | TRBV7-2 | few | CASSLLAGGQETQYF | TGTGCCAGCAGCTTGCTAGCGGGAGGGCAAGAGACCCAGTACTTC
TRBJ2-1 | TRBD1 | TRBV7-3 | NA | CASSPGGDLYNEQFF | TGTGCCAGCAGCCCAGGGGGTGACCTTTACAATGAGCAGTTCTTC